This T cell receptor beta chain was captured in a study of T-cell memory formation after mild COVID-19. Study outcomes and limitations: CD4+ bias marked clones expanding day 15 to 37, unlike balanced contracting clones.

This CDR3 is built from 16 residues. V lost 1 base, J lost 4 bases, and 17 bases lay in between. Per the germline V gene, CDR1 is LGHNA and CDR2 is YSLEER. MiXCR, run by TCRdb on the 5' RACE reads, gives a single entry per CDR3 protein. The sample shows some 440,000 distinct CDR3 sequences, roughly 25% of them seen only once. This clonotype was counted only a few times. Its antigen is not identified. Material: PBMCs or a T cell subset sorted from them (not recorded which). V and J are TRBV4-3 and TRBJ2-7; the D gene is possibly TRBD2 (6 bases). This receptor was obtained from an adult woman who had mild COVID-19 (a few samples of this study predate the infection). Cell type and time point are not known. For the CDR3, the DNA is TGCGCCAGCAGCCAAGGGTGGGGGGACCCCCTATACGAGCAGTACTTC. This encodes CASSQGWGDPLYEQYF.